This is a list of T cell receptor beta chains from one sample in a study of T cell repertoires in cytomegalovirus infection. TCRdb reprocessed the reads via MiXCR and lists one record per CDR3 protein. This table holds roughly 310,000 distinct CDR3 sequences, 15% to 20% found once. The sample was PBMCs. These receptors all stem from a human donor in good health (CMV status not recorded). Some clones in this sample may be carry-over from other donors' samples. The CDR3 runs from the conserved cysteine through the conserved F or W. The D gene is left open where the match is weak. Clone size, where shown, is once, few, many, or a class for clones that have expanded.

V gene	J gene	D gene	clone size	CDR3 protein	CDR3 DNA
TRBV20-1	TRBJ1-3	.	.	CSARDRFGRTGNTIYF	TGCAGTGCTAGAGATCGGTTCGGGAGGACTGGAAACACCATATATTTT
TRBV5-6	TRBJ1-1	.	many	CASTLNTEAFF	TGTGCCAGCACCCTGAACACTGAAGCTTTCTTT
TRBV3-1	TRBJ1-2	.	.	CASSQADPYGYTF	TGTGCCAGCAGCCAAGCGGACCCGTATGGCTACACCTTC
TRBV20-1	TRBJ2-7	.	few	CSAQIGLYEQYF	TGCAGTGCGCAAATCGGACTCTACGAGCAGTACTTC
TRBV28	TRBJ2-3	TRBD1	many	CASSPGTGVTDTQYF	TGTGCCAGCAGTCCGGGGACAGGGGTCACAGATACGCAGTATTTT
TRBV5-6	TRBJ2-1	.	.	CASSFRLRNYSSYNEQFF	TGTGCCAGCAGCTTTCGACTCAGGAATTACAGCTCCTACAATGAGCAGTTCTTC
TRBV7-8	TRBJ2-1	TRBD1	many	CASSLPPQGAYGEQFF	TGTGCCAGCAGCTTACCCCCACAGGGGGCGTATGGTGAGCAGTTCTTC
TRBV28	TRBJ2-1	.	.	CASSLSGTPPDNEQFF	TGTGCCAGCAGTTTGTCGGGGACCCCCCCTGATAATGAGCAGTTCTTC
TRBV4-1	TRBJ1-2	.	.	CASSQEGRAGVGGYTF	TGCGCCAGCAGCCAAGAAGGGAGGGCCGGGGTGGGGGGCTACACCTTC
TRBV6-2/TRBV6-3	TRBJ1-4	.	.	CASRNRALNNEKLFF	TGTGCCAGCAGGAACAGGGCCCTCAATAATGAAAAACTGTTTTTT
TRBV7-6	TRBJ2-5	TRBD2	few	CASSFTAGLETQYF	TGTGCCAGCAGCTTTACAGCGGGGCTGGAGACCCAGTACTTC